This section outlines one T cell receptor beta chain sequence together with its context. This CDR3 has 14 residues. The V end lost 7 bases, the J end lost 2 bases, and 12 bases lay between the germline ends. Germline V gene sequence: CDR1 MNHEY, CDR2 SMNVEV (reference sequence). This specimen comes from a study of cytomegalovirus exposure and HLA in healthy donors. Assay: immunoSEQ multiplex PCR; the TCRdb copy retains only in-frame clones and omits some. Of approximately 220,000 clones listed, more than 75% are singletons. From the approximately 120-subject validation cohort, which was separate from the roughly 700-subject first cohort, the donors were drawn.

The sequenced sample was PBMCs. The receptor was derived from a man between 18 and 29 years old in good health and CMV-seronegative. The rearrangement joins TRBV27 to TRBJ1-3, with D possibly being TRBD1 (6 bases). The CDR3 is CASKQGSPGNTIYF. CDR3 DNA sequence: TGTGCCAGCAAGCAGGGGTCACCTGGAAACACCATATATTTT.